One sample yielded the 27 T cell receptor beta chains listed below, sequenced in a study of blood T cell repertoires in COVID-19. Profiling relied on immunoSEQ multiplex PCR, and the TCRdb table lists in-frame clones only, not all of them. The sample yields around 170,000 clones, roughly 77% seen once. Sequences were obtained from peripheral blood. The receptors stem from a man between 65 and 80 years old with active or convalescent COVID-19.

The chain has TRBV2 and TRBJ2-7; 9 bases fit TRBD2. The V segment lost 4 bases and the J segment 4 bases; nucleotides outside the gene matches: 8. The germline gives CDR1 SNHLY, CDR2 FYNNEI. The CDR3 loop spans 15 amino acids. CDR3 in amino acids: CASSGASGGFYEQYF. The DNA for the CDR3 is TGTGCCAGCAGTGGGGCCAGCGGGGGGTTTTACGAGCAGTACTTC.

To note about this clone: This same CDR3 is encoded by further DNA sequences in the sample. The chain recombines TRBV5-1 with TRBJ1-1, with D unresolved. V lost 1 base and J 3 bases, leaving 7 bases between the germline ends. The germline CDR1 and CDR2 sequences are SGHRS and YFSETQ. CDR3 length equals 13 residues. CDR3 region: CASSLKQDTEAFF. CDR3 DNA: TGCGCCAGCAGCTTGAAGCAGGACACTGAAGCTTTCTTT.

A single count supports this clone. The CDR3 sequence: CASSLITGGQVNTEAFF. CDR3 nucleotides: TGCGCCAGCAGCTTAATTACAGGGGGCCAGGTGAACACTGAAGCTTTCTTT. The chain couples TRBV5-1 to TRBJ1-1; 9 bases match TRBD1. CDR1 and CDR2 (germline): SGHRS, YFSETQ. The ends lost 2 bases at V and 0 bases at J; junction bases unmatched: 8. CDR3 length: 17 residues.

The CDR3 here is CASSVGLSRRLWRGRPDTQYF. The CDR3 DNA follows: TGTGCCAGCAGCGTAGGACTTTCTCGTAGACTGTGGCGCGGGAGACCAGATACGCAGTATTTT. The gene calls are TRBV9 and TRBJ2-3, with 7 positions matching TRBD2. Germline V gives CDR1 SGDLS, CDR2 YYNGEE. The CDR3 totals 21 residues. The trim removed 0 bases at V and 4 bases at J, leaving 23 bases unmatched. The whole variable domain, filled in from reference TRBV9 and TRBJ2-3, reads DSGVTQTPKHLITATGQRVTLRCSPRSGDLSVYWYQQSLDQGLQFLIQYYNGEERAKGNILERFSAQQFPDLHSELNLSSLELGDSALYFCASSVGLSRRLWRGRPDTQYFGPGTRLTVL.

V usage is TRBV2 and J usage is TRBJ1-3; D uncertain. This CDR3 region has 14 residues. Germline V CDR1 and CDR2: SNHLY, FYNNEI. The ends were cut back, 8 bases at V and 3 bases at J, with 14 bases in the middle. The CDR3 spells CASVEGAGGNTIYF. CDR3 nucleotide sequence: TGTGCCAGCGTTGAAGGTGCAGGTGGAAACACCATATATTTT.

The chain joins TRBV5-3 to TRBJ1-2; tentatively, D is TRBD1 (6 bases). TRBV5-3 is reported as an ORF; its role is uncertain. V lost 1 base, J lost 4 bases, and 14 bases lay in between. CDR3 size: 15 residues. CDR3 protein: CARSLWGGGTYGYTF. The CDR3 DNA is TGTGCCAGAAGCTTGTGGGGAGGGGGGACCTATGGCTACACCTTC.

The rearrangement links TRBV30 to TRBJ2-5; D call uncertain. Germline V gene sequence: CDR1 GTSNPN, CDR2 SVGIG (reference sequence). This CDR3 has 13 amino acids. In nucleotides, the CDR3 is TGTGCTTTAGACCCCCTTTCCGGGGAGACCCAGTACTTC. It encodes CALDPLSGETQYF.

The CDR3 DNA reads TGTGCCAGCAGTGAAGAGCGTGATGAGCAGTACTTC. Protein sequence: CASSEERDEQYF. The chain uses TRBV2 and TRBJ2-7; no reliable D call. CDR3 length equals 12 residues. Germline CDR1 SNHLY, CDR2 FYNNEI. Trimming took 1 base from V and 7 from J, leaving 8 bases between them.

V gene TRBV7-7 combines with J gene TRBJ2-5; TRBD2 agrees at 10 bases. Unmatched junction bases numbered 3, after V lost 1 base and J lost 4 bases. Germline CDR1 is SSHAT and CDR2 is FNYEAQ (reference sequence). The CDR3 is 15 amino acids. The CDR3 sequence: CASSLGLAGGETQYF. The CDR3 nucleotides read TGTGCCAGCAGCTTAGGACTAGCGGGCGGAGAGACCCAGTACTTC.

To note about this clone: Different DNA sequences within this sample yield the same CDR3. CDR3 coding DNA: TGTGCCTGGAGTAGAGGGTTGAACACTGAAGCTTTCTTT. Amino acid sequence: CAWSRGLNTEAFF. This sequence joins TRBV30 and TRBJ1-1; the D is unclear. Trimming shortened V by 2 bases and J by 0 bases, and 7 bases separated the two germline ends. CDR1 GTSNPN and CDR2 SVGIG come from the germline V gene (reference sequence). This CDR3 spans 13 amino acids.

The chain carries TRBV19 and TRBJ2-1, with 10 bases matching TRBD2. This CDR3 is 18 amino acids long. CDR1 and CDR2 from the germline V gene are LNHDA and SQIVND (reference sequence). V lost 0 bases to trimming and J lost 2 bases; unmatched junction nucleotides: 7. The CDR3 nucleotides are TGTGCCAGTAGTATAGACTTTGTAGCGGGGGGAACCTACAATGAGCAGTTCTTC. It encodes CASSIDFVAGGTYNEQFF.

The J gene is TRBJ1-6, the V gene TRBV27, with unresolved D. Looked up from germline, CDR1 is MNHEY and CDR2 is SMNVEV (reference sequence). The V and J ends lost 3 bases and 9 bases respectively, with 12 bases between them. The length of the CDR3 is 14 residues. CDR3 DNA: TGTGCCAGCAGTTTGCCGGGGTGGGGTTCACCCCTCCACTTT. Translation: CASSLPGWGSPLHF.

V usage is TRBV5-4 and J usage is TRBJ1-3, with D possibly being TRBD1 (5 bases). The V end lost 2 bases, the J end lost 3 bases, and 12 bases lay between the germline ends. CDR3 length equals 15 residues. Looked up from germline, CDR1 is SGHNT and CDR2 is YYREEE (reference sequence). The CDR3 is CASSLRGGSGNTIYF. The CDR3 nucleotides read TGTGCCAGCAGCTTACGGGGGGGAAGTGGAAACACCATATATTTT. The full variable domain, with the rest looked up from reference TRBV5-4 and TRBJ1-3, is ETGVTQSPTHLIKTRGQQVTLRCSSQSGHNTVSWYQQALGQGPQFIFQYYREEENGRGNFPPRFSGLQFPNYSSELNVNALELDDSALYLCASSLRGGSGNTIYFGEGSWLTVV.

The V call is TRBV4-2, the J call TRBJ2-1; D may be TRBD1 (6 bases). Germline lookup yields CDR1 LGHNA and CDR2 YNFKEQ. V was trimmed by 1 base and J by 6 bases, leaving 16 bases between them. This CDR3 has 16 amino acids. The CDR3 nucleotides are TGTGCCAGCAGCCAAGTGTGGACCAGGGGTTTCAATGAGCAGTTCTTC. Its protein is CASSQVWTRGFNEQFF.

V and J are TRBV5-4 and TRBJ2-1, with TRBD1 matching 9 bases. The V and J ends lost 3 bases and 6 bases, in that order; junction bases with no gene match: 7. The CDR3 runs 15 residues. The germline CDR1 and CDR2 sequences are SGHNT and YYREEE (reference sequence). The CDR3 nucleotides are TGTGCCAGCAGCTCTCGACAGGGGGTGGGCAATGAGCAGTTCTTC. This gives the protein CASSSRQGVGNEQFF. Together with reference TRBV5-4 and TRBJ2-1, the CDR3 gives the full variable domain: ETGVTQSPTHLIKTRGQQVTLRCSSQSGHNTVSWYQQALGQGPQFIFQYYREEENGRGNFPPRFSGLQFPNYSSELNVNALELDDSALYLCASSSRQGVGNEQFFGPGTRLTVL.

This clone was counted a single time. The rearrangement uses TRBV30 and TRBJ2-1; TRBD1 is a possible D gene (6 bases). Germline CDR1 GTSNPN, CDR2 SVGIG (reference sequence). V dropped 0 bases and J dropped 2 bases, with 11 bases sitting between them. CDR3 length: 15 amino acids. CDR3 sequence: CAWSVGGVAYNEQFF. The CDR3, as DNA: TGTGCCTGGAGTGTAGGGGGAGTGGCCTACAATGAGCAGTTCTTC. The entire variable domain, with the rest obtained from reference TRBV30 and TRBJ2-1, is as follows: SQTIHQWPATLVQPVGSPLSLECTVEGTSNPNLYWYRQAAGRGLQLLFYSVGIGQISSEVPQNLSASRPQDRQFILSSKKLLLSDSGFYLCAWSVGGVAYNEQFFGPGTRLTVL.

The V gene is TRBV18, the J gene TRBJ2-7; TRBD2 matches 11 bases. The CDR3 sequence is 14 residues long. Germline CDR1 is KGHSH and CDR2 is LQKENI. V lost 4 bases, J lost 7 bases, and 6 bases stayed unmatched. The CDR3 bases are TGTGCCAGCTCACTAGCGGGAGGGCCGGGGGAGCAGTACTTC. Encoded protein: CASSLAGGPGEQYF.

The chain recombines TRBV2 with TRBJ1-2, with a weak D call TRBD1 (5 bases). The CDR3 runs to 11 residues. Germline V gene sequence: CDR1 SNHLY, CDR2 FYNNEI. Trimming cost V 11 bases and J 5 bases, with 12 bases left between them. CDR3: CAGGVNYGYTF. Here the CDR3 DNA reads TGTGCCGGGGGGGTGAATTATGGCTACACCTTC.

This chain links TRBV10-1 with TRBJ2-7; D is unresolved. V was pared by 2 bases and J by 7 bases, with 12 bases between. In germline, CDR1 is WNHNN, CDR2 SYGVQD (reference sequence). The CDR3 covers 13 residues. CDR3 in amino acids: CASSEGERREQYF. The CDR3 coding sequence is TGCGCCAGCAGTGAGGGTGAGCGTCGGGAGCAGTACTTC.

The rearrangement links TRBV7-6 to TRBJ2-5; D not resolved. The CDR3 length is 13 residues. Germline assignment: CDR1 SGHVS and CDR2 FNYEAQ. With 5 bases removed from V and 5 bases from J, the gap between germline ends came to 12 bases. Written as DNA, the CDR3 is TGTGCCAGCAGCATCCCCGAGGCGGAGACCCAGTACTTC. Protein: CASSIPEAETQYF.

The count of this clone is one. The chain carries TRBV9 and TRBJ2-7, with D possibly TRBD2 on 6 matching bases. Germline CDR1 is SGDLS and CDR2 is YYNGEE. The CDR3 consists of 15 residues. Trimming pared 3 bases from V and 0 bases from J, leaving 13 bases between. CDR3 in DNA: TGTGCCAGCAGCGCCGGGGACTTATCCTCCTACGAGCAGTACTTC. Its translation is CASSAGDLSSYEQYF.

The chain uses TRBV6-2 or TRBV6-3 and TRBJ2-7; 10 bases align to TRBD2. Germline loops: CDR1 MNHEY, CDR2 SVGEGT. The ends lost 2 bases at V and 5 bases at J; junction bases unmatched: 15. The CDR3 runs to 18 residues. The CDR3 bases are TGTGCCAGCAGTTACGCCCCTAGCGGGAGTCACCTTCGGGACGAGCAGTACTTC. The encoded protein is CASSYAPSGSHLRDEQYF.

This sequence joins TRBV5-4 and TRBJ2-3; D unresolved. This CDR3 comprises 14 residues. V gave up 0 bases and J gave up 6 bases, with 11 bases separating them. The germline gives CDR1 SGHNT, CDR2 YYREEE (reference sequence). CDR3 sequence: CASSLAGGPDTQYF. Written as DNA, the CDR3 is TGTGCCAGCAGCTTGGCAGGTGGGCCCGATACGCAGTATTTT.

This chain joins TRBV6-2 or TRBV6-3 and TRBJ1-1; D may be TRBD1 (5 bases). CDR1 and CDR2 from the germline V gene are MNHEY and SVGEGT. V was cut by 2 bases and J by 0 bases, with 10 bases left in between. This CDR3 region has 15 residues. CDR3 nucleotide sequence: TGTGCCAGCAGTTACGGGGGGTTCATGAACACTGAAGCTTTCTTT. This translates into CASSYGGFMNTEAFF.

The chain employs TRBV10-3 and TRBJ2-7; possible D gene TRBD1, 6 bases. The CDR3 contains 14 residues. With 4 bases removed from V and 3 bases from J, the gap between germline ends came to 13 bases. Germline CDR1 ENHRY, CDR2 SYGVKD. The CDR3 DNA is TGTGCCATCAGTGTCGGGGCAGGGGTCTACGAGCAGTACTTC. This encodes CAISVGAGVYEQYF.

The rearrangement uses TRBV11-2 and TRBJ2-5, with D possibly matching TRBD1 (6 bases). There are 15 residues in the CDR3. Trimming shortened V by 4 bases and J by 4 bases, and 16 bases separated the two germline ends. Germline lookup yields CDR1 SGHAT and CDR2 FQNNGV. For the CDR3, the DNA is TGTGCCAGCAGCTCAACGACCGGGACACTAGAGACCCAGTACTTC. Its protein product is CASSSTTGTLETQYF.

Note on this clone: The sample contains more than one DNA sequence encoding this CDR3. This rearrangement joins TRBV19 to TRBJ2-3; D is unclear. V gave up 5 bases and J gave up 3 bases, with 3 bases separating them. The CDR3 spans 11 residues. Germline values: CDR1 LNHDA, CDR2 SQIVND (reference sequence). CDR3 protein: CASSLTDTQYF. CDR3 nucleotide sequence: TGTGCCAGTAGTCTAACAGATACGCAGTATTTT.